This passage covers 19 T cell receptor beta chains from one sample sequenced in a study of CD8 T cells in ankylosing spondylitis. General study points: Roughly eight highly homologous variants made up a TCR beta motif, and this motif appeared characteristic of ankylosing spondylitis blood.

MiXCR, run by TCRdb on the 5' RACE reads, gives a single entry per CDR3 protein. The table has 220,000 or so distinct CDR3 sequences, 15% to 20% seen once. Their cognate antigens are unknown. Sequenced sample: blood, either unsorted or a sorted T cell fraction (not recorded which). The receptors shown here come from a male donor with ankylosing spondylitis.

The chain uses TRBV5-1 and TRBJ1-1; weak D call: TRBD1 (6 bases). The V end lost 3 bases, the J end lost 6 bases, and 12 bases lay between the germline ends. The CDR3 consists of 13 residues. The germline V gene has CDR1 SGHRS and CDR2 YFSETQ. CDR3 in amino acids: CASSSGTPPEAFF. The DNA of the CDR3 is TGCGCCAGCAGCTCCGGGACACCTCCTGAAGCTTTCTTT. Based on the CDR3 plus reference TRBV5-1 and TRBJ1-1, the full variable domain is KAGVTQTPRYLIKTRGQQVTLSCSPISGHRSVSWYQQTPGQGLQFLFEYFSETQRNKGNFPGRFSGRQFSNSRSEMNVSTLELGDSALYLCASSSGTPPEAFFGQGTRLTVV.

The chain joins TRBV4-3 to TRBJ2-3; D gene uncertain. Trimming cost V 0 bases and J 0 bases, with 13 bases left between them. This CDR3 comprises 17 residues. CDR1 and CDR2 (germline): LGHNA, YSLEER. The DNA for the CDR3 is TGCGCCAGCAGCCAAGACACCAAGGTCTCTAGCACAGATACGCAGTATTTT. Its protein product is CASSQDTKVSSTDTQYF.

This chain joins TRBV4-2 and TRBJ2-7, with D possibly being TRBD2 (5 bases). Trimming took 1 base from V and 3 from J, leaving 16 bases between them. From germline, CDR1 is LGHNA and CDR2 YNFKEQ. The CDR3 has 16 residues. The CDR3 DNA is TGTGCCAGCAGCCAAGTTTCGGGCCTAGCAGGCTACGAGCAGTACTTC. Encoded protein: CASSQVSGLAGYEQYF.

The J gene is TRBJ2-5, the V gene TRBV4-1, with 8 bases lining up with TRBD2. This CDR3 has 16 residues. V trimming: 1 base; J trimming: 5 bases; junction bases outside the gene matches: 9. The germline gives CDR1 MGHRA, CDR2 YSYEKL. DNA for the CDR3: TGCGCCAGCAGCCAAGGGACTAGCCGGGGCAGGGAGACCCAGTACTTC. Translated: CASSQGTSRGRETQYF.

This clonotype was found a few times. The chain couples TRBV27 to TRBJ1-1; a weak D match, TRBD1 (5 bases). Germline values: CDR1 MNHEY, CDR2 SMNVEV (reference sequence). The ends were cut back, 6 bases at V and 4 bases at J, with 15 bases in the middle. The CDR3 spans 14 residues. Here the CDR3 DNA reads TGTGCCAGCAGCCCTTTGGGGGGGAGCACTGAAGCTTTCTTT. Protein: CASSPLGGSTEAFF.

This clonotype was observed a single time. This sequence joins TRBV6-2 or TRBV6-3 and TRBJ2-7; TRBD2 matches 13 bases. The V gene's germline CDR1 is MNHEY and CDR2 SVGEGT. This CDR3 comprises 14 residues. V lost 6 bases, J lost 6 bases, and 5 bases stayed unmatched. The CDR3 is CASSWTSGRTEQYF. Written as DNA, the CDR3 is TGTGCCAGCAGCTGGACTAGCGGGAGAACCGAGCAGTACTTC.

The chain carries TRBV4-2 and TRBJ1-2, with D possibly being TRBD1 (5 bases). Looked up from germline, CDR1 is LGHNA and CDR2 is YNFKEQ. The CDR3 has 16 amino acids. The V gene lost 1 base and the J gene lost 4 bases, with 16 bases spanning the gap. The CDR3 is CASSQGPPGLIYGYTF. In nucleotides, the CDR3 is TGTGCCAGCAGCCAAGGCCCACCGGGACTGATCTATGGCTACACCTTC.

This clonotype was detected only a few times. The chain uses TRBV2 and TRBJ2-5; D might be TRBD1 (7 bases). The V and J ends lost 4 bases and 5 bases respectively, with 8 bases between them. Germline CDR1 is SNHLY and CDR2 is FYNNEI. CDR3 length: 12 residues. CDR3 amino acids: CASSAGGETQYF. In DNA form, the CDR3 reads TGTGCCAGCAGTGCAGGGGGGGAGACCCAGTACTTC.

This clonotype has at least ten counts. V gene TRBV12-3 or TRBV12-4 combines with J gene TRBJ2-3; D might be TRBD2 (7 bases). Trimming left V 3 bases short and J 6 bases short, with 13 bases between. This CDR3 region has 14 residues. CDR3 protein: CASSLGGPEDTQYF. DNA for the CDR3: TGTGCCAGCAGTTTGGGGGGGCCGGAGGATACGCAGTATTTT.

This clonotype was detected a few times. The chain recombines TRBV20-1 with TRBJ2-1; 12 bases are a match to TRBD2. The CDR3 runs 16 residues. With 2 bases clipped from V and 9 bases from J, the junction kept 11 bases outside the gene matches. Germline V gene data show CDR1 as DFQATT and CDR2 as SNEGSKA (reference sequence). CDR3: CSARSRLAGDSGEQFF. In DNA, the CDR3 is TGCAGTGCTAGATCCCGACTAGCGGGGGATTCGGGTGAGCAGTTCTTC.

The chain couples TRBV2 to TRBJ2-1; no definite D call. Trimming left V 3 bases short and J 5 bases short, with 11 bases between. This CDR3 contains 14 residues. The V gene's germline CDR1 is SNHLY and CDR2 FYNNEI. The DNA of the CDR3 is TGTGCCAGCAGTGATCGTGTAGTGGACAATGAGCAGTTCTTC. This codes for CASSDRVVDNEQFF.

This clonotype was detected a few times. The chain couples TRBV15 to TRBJ2-1, with D possibly being TRBD1 or TRBD2 (5 bases each). CDR1 is LNHNV, CDR2 YYDKDF, per germline (reference sequence). V was cut by 6 bases and J by 4 bases, with 13 bases left in between. The CDR3 is 14 amino acids. CDR3: CATRGYGAYNEQFF. CDR3 nucleotides: TGTGCCACCAGAGGCTACGGGGCTTACAATGAGCAGTTCTTC.

The chain couples TRBV28 to TRBJ2-7, with 7 bases that match TRBD1. With V trimmed by 5 bases and J by 9 bases, 10 bases remained unmatched. Germline V gene sequence: CDR1 MDHEN, CDR2 SYDVKM. CDR3 length equals 13 residues. This CDR3 reads CASSDTGAPGQYF. The CDR3 bases are TGTGCCAGCAGTGATACAGGGGCGCCTGGGCAGTACTTC.

This clonotype was found a few times. This chain connects TRBV20-1 to TRBJ1-5; 7 bases are shared with TRBD1. Per the germline V gene, CDR1 is DFQATT and CDR2 is SNEGSKA (reference sequence). V gave up 3 bases and J gave up 0 bases; unmatched junction bases: 17. The CDR3 runs to 19 residues. DNA for the CDR3: TGCAGTGCTAGCAGGCTCGGGACAGAGCGGCCTTATAGCAATCAGCCCCAGCATTTT. It specifies CSASRLGTERPYSNQPQHF.

Only a few counts were recorded for this clonotype. The chain carries TRBV7-2 and TRBJ2-3; D gene ambiguous. V was cut by 2 bases and J by 1 base, with 10 bases left in between. The CDR3 extends over 15 amino acids. Per germline, CDR1 SGHTA and CDR2 FQGNSA. This CDR3 reads CASSLSDEGTDTQYF. DNA for the CDR3: TGTGCCAGCAGCTTATCAGATGAGGGCACAGATACGCAGTATTTT.

This clonotype showed up just a few times. V is TRBV5-1 and J is TRBJ2-7; 8 bases map to TRBD1. V dropped 3 bases and J dropped 3; count of bases not matched to a gene: 5. This CDR3 has 14 residues. Germline values: CDR1 SGHRS, CDR2 YFSETQ. DNA of the CDR3: TGCGCCAGCAGCTGGGGGACAGGAGTCTACGAGCAGTACTTC. Residues: CASSWGTGVYEQYF.

This clonotype was counted a few times. V is TRBV4-1 and J is TRBJ2-2; D gene uncertain. This CDR3 is built from 12 residues. V gave up 4 bases and J gave up 6 bases, with 6 bases separating them. Germline loops: CDR1 MGHRA, CDR2 YSYEKL. CDR3 sequence: CASSPTPGELFF. Written as DNA, the CDR3 is TGCGCCAGCAGCCCCACGCCCGGGGAGCTGTTTTTT.

This clonotype was counted a few times. The genes are TRBV6-1 and TRBJ1-1, with 8 bases lining up with TRBD1. With 3 bases clipped from V and 4 bases from J, the junction kept 1 base outside the gene matches. Germline V gives CDR1 MNHNS, CDR2 SASEGT. The CDR3 runs 13 residues. CDR3 sequence reads: CASSEDRVTEAFF. The CDR3, as DNA: TGTGCCAGCAGTGAGGACAGGGTCACTGAAGCTTTCTTT.

This clonotype has a handful of counts. V and J are TRBV2 and TRBJ1-5; the match to TRBD1 covers 7 bases. CDR1 SNHLY and CDR2 FYNNEI come from the germline V gene. This CDR3 is 13 amino acids long. V dropped 1 base and J dropped 6; count of bases not matched to a gene: 0. CDR3 bases: TGTGCCAGCAGTGAAGGGGACAGTCAGCCCCAGCATTTT. Protein product: CASSEGDSQPQHF.